This TCR beta chain derives from a study of shared clonotypes between healthy human individuals. Study summary: In total, the donors were a couple of women and three men aged 18 to 49. Researchers assigned three CD4 naive, three CD4 memory, two CD8 naive and one CD8 memory plate to each donor. Study-level findings and limits: What rarefaction showed was incomplete sorted-subset sequencing despite large depth.

V shed 0 bases and J shed 2 bases, with 11 bases lying between them. The germline V gene has CDR1 SGDLS and CDR2 YYNGEE. This CDR3 region has 16 residues. TCRdb's copy holds only in-frame clones and misses some; the assay was immunoSEQ multiplex PCR. The sample lists about 1.5 million clones, approximately 98% occurring once. About this clone: Antigen: not known.

The authors divided CD4+ cells into CD45RA+ naive and CD45RA-negative memory subsets. V is TRBV9 and J is TRBJ2-2, with D uncertain. This TCR came from a man under 40 in good health. Material for sequencing was naive CD4+ T cells sorted from blood. The subset denotes: CD45RA+ positively selected. The CDR3 protein is CASSVASSRNTGELFF. CDR3 in DNA: TGTGCCAGCAGCGTAGCTTCCAGCCGTAACACCGGGGAGCTGTTTTTT.